Listed below are T cell receptor beta chains from one sample, sequenced in a study of Ad26.COV2.S vaccination and SARS-CoV-2 variants. The table came from immunoSEQ multiplex PCR; TCRdb's copy has only in-frame clones and leaves some out. The sample carries hundreds of thousands of clones, roughly 84% recorded once. Material: peripheral blood, obtained in a trial of Ad26.COV2.S vaccine versus placebo. The receptors here all came from a person between 18 and 65 years old who received the Ad26.COV2.S COVID-19 vaccine or a placebo. Each CDR3 is given with its conserved first and last residue. A D gene is named only where the DNA matches it firmly. Size values are once, few and many counts, or a class for expanded clones, and some rows have none.

V: TRBV4-2; length: 17; J: TRBJ1-1; size: .; D: .; DNA: TGTGCCAGCAGCCAAGCCCCGCAGGGGAGGTCCGGCACTGAAGCTTTCTTT; CDR3: CASSQAPQGRSGTEAFF
V: TRBV11-3; length: 15; J: TRBJ2-1; size: .; D: .; DNA: TGTGCCAGCAGCTTACGACTATCAGGGTACAATGAGCAGTTCTTC; CDR3: CASSLRLSGYNEQFF
V: TRBV25-1; length: 15; J: TRBJ1-1; size: .; D: TRBD1; DNA: TGTGCCAGCAGTGAATCCCAACAGGGGGGAACTGAAGCTTTCTTT; CDR3: CASSESQQGGTEAFF
V: TRBV6-6; length: 15; J: TRBJ1-3; size: .; D: .; DNA: TGTGCCAGCAGTTACTCGAAAGGGGTTGGAAACACCATATATTTT; CDR3: CASSYSKGVGNTIYF
V: TRBV3-1/TRBV3-2; length: 15; J: TRBJ1-5; size: few; D: TRBD1; DNA: TGTGCCAGCAGCCCAGGACAGGGGATGGGTCAGCCCCAGCATTTT; CDR3: CASSPGQGMGQPQHF
V: TRBV6-5; length: 13; J: TRBJ1-1; size: .; D: TRBD1; DNA: TGTGCCAGCAGTCGTCCGGGACAGGGTCTTGGTTTCTTT; CDR3: CASSRPGQGLGFF
V: TRBV19; length: 15; J: TRBJ1-4; size: .; D: .; DNA: TGTGCCAGTAGATGGGGGAGGGCGACTAATGAAAAACTGTTTTTT; CDR3: CASRWGRATNEKLFF
V: TRBV24-1; length: 16; J: TRBJ2-5; size: .; D: .; DNA: TGTGCCACCAGTGATTCGAGACAGGGAGGGCAAGAGACCCAGTACTTC; CDR3: CATSDSRQGGQETQYF
V: TRBV7-9; length: 14; J: TRBJ1-1; size: few; D: .; DNA: TGTGCCAGCAGCCCCCGACTTGGACCCTTTGGGGCTTTCTTT; CDR3: CASSPRLGPFGAFF
V: TRBV7-9; length: 15; J: TRBJ2-1; size: .; D: .; DNA: TGTGCCAGCAGCTTAGCTCAGGGGCCGGTGAATGAGCAGTTCTTC; CDR3: CASSLAQGPVNEQFF
V: TRBV6-4; length: 13; J: TRBJ1-1; size: .; D: .; DNA: TGTGCCAGCAGTGAACAACTGAACACTGAAGCTTTCTTT; CDR3: CASSEQLNTEAFF
V: TRBV20-1; length: 14; J: TRBJ1-5; size: .; D: .; DNA: TGCAGTGCTACTGACCCGGGGAGCAATCAGCCCCAGCATTTT; CDR3: CSATDPGSNQPQHF
V: TRBV7-2; length: 12; J: TRBJ1-1; size: .; D: .; DNA: TGTGCCAGCAGCTTAGAGTGGGATGAAGCTTTCTTT; CDR3: CASSLEWDEAFF
V: TRBV11-2; length: 13; J: TRBJ2-3; size: .; D: .; DNA: TGTGCCAGCAGCTTCTCGGACGGAGATACGCAGTATTTT; CDR3: CASSFSDGDTQYF
V: TRBV4-2; length: 14; J: TRBJ2-3; size: few; D: .; DNA: TGTGCCAGCAGCCAAGATGGGAGCACAGATACGCAGTATTTT; CDR3: CASSQDGSTDTQYF
V: TRBV4-3; length: 15; J: TRBJ2-7; size: once; D: .; DNA: TGCGCCAGCAGCCAAAACCCGACAGCTTCCTACGAGCAGTACTTC; CDR3: CASSQNPTASYEQYF
V: TRBV30; length: 14; J: TRBJ2-1; size: .; D: TRBD2; DNA: TGTGCCTGGAGAGGTCTAGCGGGGATCGGTGAGCAGTTCTTC; CDR3: CAWRGLAGIGEQFF
V: TRBV29-1; length: 10; J: TRBJ1-1; size: .; D: .; DNA: TGCAGCGTAACAGGAGATGAAGCTTTCTTT; CDR3: CSVTGDEAFF
V: TRBV14; length: 13; J: TRBJ2-7; size: .; D: .; DNA: TGTGCCAGCAGCCCGCCGGGACACTACGAGCAGTACTTC; CDR3: CASSPPGHYEQYF
V: TRBV15; length: 13; J: TRBJ1-3; size: .; D: .; DNA: TGTGCCTCGGGGACGGTACTTGGAAACACCATATATTTT; CDR3: CASGTVLGNTIYF
V: TRBV7-8; length: 15; J: TRBJ1-5; size: .; D: .; DNA: TGTGCCAGCAGCCCCACGTACGGAGGCAATCAGCCCCAGCATTTT; CDR3: CASSPTYGGNQPQHF
V: TRBV4-2; length: 15; J: TRBJ2-2; size: .; D: TRBD1; DNA: TGTGCCAGCAGACTCAGGGGGCAGGACACCGGGGAGCTGTTTTTT; CDR3: CASRLRGQDTGELFF